The entry that follows covers one T cell receptor (beta chain) sequence. The target antigen is unknown. These data belong to a study of CD8 T cells in ankylosing spondylitis. General study results and limits: Significant enrichment of disease-linked clones was reported in matched ankylosing spondylitis synovial fluid. Among TCR beta sequences, a motif of eight highly homologous variants appeared characteristic of ankylosing spondylitis blood. Earlier work had already found some motif variants in reactive arthritis synovial fluid and blood.

The CDR3 length is 16 residues. V was cut by 1 base and J by 3 bases, with 15 bases left in between. CDR1 and CDR2 (germline): SGHRS, YFSETQ. For TCR beta, libraries came from quantitative 5'-RACE with molecular barcodes. TCRdb fed the 5' RACE reads into MiXCR, producing one record per CDR3 protein. The profile covers approximately 220,000 distinct CDR3 sequences, with around 18% appearing a single time and approximately 40% taken by the ten largest. This sequence originates from a male donor with ankylosing spondylitis. The V gene is TRBV5-1, the J gene TRBJ2-3, with D uncertain. The sample consisted of blood, either unsorted or a sorted T cell fraction (not recorded which). In DNA form, the CDR3 reads TGCGCCAGCAGCTTGTTAGGACGCCCGGTTACAGATACGCAGTATTTT. The encoded protein is CASSLLGRPVTDTQYF.